These 24 T cell receptor beta chains were sequenced from one sample in a study of blood T cell repertoires in COVID-19. Clones were sequenced by immunoSEQ multiplex PCR, and TCRdb holds only the in-frame ones, with some missing. The profile shows about 94,000 clones, roughly four fifths of them singletons. The sample taken for sequencing was peripheral blood. These receptors originate from a man in his sixties with acute or convalescent COVID-19.

This chain links TRBV2 with TRBJ2-2; TRBD2 aligns across 10 bases. The V and J ends lost 6 bases and 4 bases, in that order; junction bases with no gene match: 2. From germline, CDR1 is SNHLY and CDR2 FYNNEI. The CDR3 totals 14 residues. DNA of the CDR3: TGTGCCAGCAGCATAGCGGGGGGCACCGGGGAGCTGTTTTTT. This translates into CASSIAGGTGELFF.

The chain employs TRBV6-2 or TRBV6-3 and TRBJ2-5; D perhaps matches TRBD1 (6 bases). Germline V gives CDR1 MNHEY, CDR2 SVGEGT. V was shortened by 1 base and J by 3 bases, with 9 bases between the two germline ends. CDR3 size: 14 residues. The CDR3 loop reads CASSYFRTEETQYF. The CDR3, as DNA: TGTGCCAGCAGTTACTTTAGGACAGAAGAGACCCAGTACTTC.

The genes are TRBV18 and TRBJ1-4; possible D gene TRBD1, 6 bases. Germline loops: CDR1 KGHSH, CDR2 LQKENI. V gave up 2 bases and J gave up 0 bases, with 13 bases separating them. The CDR3 sequence is 17 residues long. The CDR3 spells CASSPGDRLATNEKLFF. The CDR3 nucleotides are TGTGCCAGCTCACCAGGAGACAGGCTTGCAACTAATGAAAAACTGTTTTTT.

This chain links TRBV10-2 with TRBJ2-7; weak D call: TRBD1 (7 bases). The CDR3 is 14 residues long. The germline V gene has CDR1 WSHSY and CDR2 SAAADI. Trimming left V 0 bases short and J 3 bases short, with 9 bases between. The CDR3 DNA reads TGCGCCAGCAGTGAGTCCAGGGGGGTCTACGAGCAGTACTTC. It yields the protein CASSESRGVYEQYF.

V usage is TRBV21-1 and J usage is TRBJ2-7; the D segment call TRBD2 is taken from the table without a DNA check. TRBV21-1 is given as a pseudogene. This CDR3 comprises 15 residues. The CDR3 is CASSSTYPFLDEQYF. CDR3 in DNA: TGTGCCAGCAGCTCCACCTATCCTTTCCTCGACGAGCAGTACTTC.

This chain links TRBV5-6 with TRBJ2-7, with 10 bases identical to TRBD1. This CDR3 has 14 residues. From germline, CDR1 is SGHDT and CDR2 YYEEEE. With V trimmed by 4 bases and J by 3 bases, 4 bases remained unmatched. The CDR3: CASSPDRGLYEQYF. The CDR3 nucleotides read TGTGCCAGCAGCCCTGACAGGGGGCTCTACGAGCAGTACTTC.

This chain connects TRBV6-1 to TRBJ1-6; D uncertain. Looked up from germline, CDR1 is MNHNS and CDR2 is SASEGT. This CDR3 contains 15 residues. V was clipped by 2 bases and J by 7 bases, with 12 bases between them. The DNA for the CDR3 is TGTGCCAGCAGTGAAAGCGCAGGCGGGAATTCACCCCTCCACTTT. Protein: CASSESAGGNSPLHF.

The chain recombines TRBV20-1 with TRBJ2-3; D not resolved. Trimming took off 4 bases at V and 2 bases at J, with 4 bases between the two ends. The germline V gene encodes CDR1 DFQATT and CDR2 SNEGSKA (reference sequence). The CDR3 totals 11 residues. CDR3 in amino acids: CSATVTDTQYF. The DNA of the CDR3 is TGCAGTGCTACCGTCACAGATACGCAGTATTTT.

The rearrangement links TRBV6-5 to TRBJ1-5, with 7 nucleotides matching TRBD1. V gave up 4 bases and J gave up 0 bases; unmatched junction bases: 6. This CDR3 has 16 residues. Germline-derived CDR1 and CDR2 are MNHEY and SVGAGI. CDR3 sequence: CASSFRDSSSNQPQHF. The DNA of the CDR3 is TGTGCCAGCAGTTTCCGGGACAGCAGTAGCAATCAGCCCCAGCATTTT.

In DNA, the CDR3 is TGTGCCAGCAGTTACCATATGGACAGAACTAAAAGCTCCTATAATTCACCCCTCCACTTT. As protein: CASSYHMDRTKSSYNSPLHF. The chain uses TRBV6-2 or TRBV6-3 and TRBJ1-6, with TRBD1 as a possible D gene (6 bases). There are 20 residues in the CDR3. The germline gives CDR1 MNHEY, CDR2 SVGEGT. Trimming shortened V by 2 bases and J by 0 bases, and 20 bases separated the two germline ends.

DNA of the CDR3: TGTGCCAGCAGCTTGGCCGTACTAGCGGGGGGAGGACAAGAGACCCAGTACTTC. It specifies CASSLAVLAGGGQETQYF. This chain uses TRBV5-6 with TRBJ2-5, with TRBD2 matching 12 bases. From germline, CDR1 is SGHDT and CDR2 YYEEEE. This CDR3 region has 18 residues. The ends lost 0 bases at V and 2 bases at J; junction bases unmatched: 8.

There are a few counts of this clone. V and J are TRBV15 and TRBJ1-2; D may be TRBD1 (6 bases). V was clipped by 6 bases and J by 3 bases, with 8 bases between them. The CDR3 length is 12 residues. The germline gives CDR1 LNHNV, CDR2 YYDKDF (reference sequence). Written as DNA, the CDR3 is TGTGCCACCAGTACAGGGCACTATGGCTACACCTTC. This encodes CATSTGHYGYTF.

This clone is a singleton in its sample. The V and J genes are TRBV5-8 and TRBJ2-7; TRBD2 aligns across 7 bases. Per germline, CDR1 SGHTS and CDR2 YDEGEE. Trimming cost V 0 bases and J 7 bases; bases outside gene matches: 10. CDR3 length: 15 amino acids. Here the CDR3 reads CASSLGGGTGPEQYF. The DNA of the CDR3 is TGTGCCAGCAGCTTGGGGGGAGGGACGGGCCCAGAGCAGTACTTC.

The V and J genes are TRBV19 and TRBJ1-4; D not resolved. Germline loops: CDR1 LNHDA, CDR2 SQIVND (reference sequence). The CDR3 consists of 16 residues. V was clipped by 3 bases and J by 0 bases, with 11 bases between them. CDR3 protein: CASSIQVVATNEKLFF. CDR3 coding DNA: TGTGCCAGTAGTATCCAGGTGGTCGCAACTAATGAAAAACTGTTTTTT.

The V call is TRBV6-1, the J call TRBJ2-3; TRBD2 aligns across 8 bases. The trim removed 4 bases at V and 0 bases at J, leaving 15 bases unmatched. Germline CDR1 reads MNHNS; CDR2 reads SASEGT. The CDR3 has 19 amino acids. The CDR3 sequence is CASSGIQGVIAGSTDTQYF. Written as DNA, the CDR3 is TGTGCCAGCAGTGGTATCCAAGGGGTAATAGCGGGGAGCACAGATACGCAGTATTTT.

This clone was seen just once. The chain has TRBV5-4 and TRBJ1-6; TRBD1 is a possible D gene (5 bases). Trimming cost V 0 bases and J 14 bases, with 15 bases left between them. The CDR3 contains 14 residues. CDR1 and CDR2 (germline): SGHNT, YYREEE (reference sequence). CDR3 coding DNA: TGTGCCAGCAGCTTGGCTGGGGCCCCACCGGCCCTCCACTTT. Its translation is CASSLAGAPPALHF.

This clone has only one observation. The V and J genes are TRBV29-1 and TRBJ1-6, with D possibly TRBD1 on 6 matching bases. The germline V and J ends were trimmed by 6 bases and 6 bases, with 15 bases remaining between them. Germline V lookup: CDR1 SQVTM, CDR2 ANQGSEA. The CDR3 is 14 amino acids. CDR3 in amino acids: CSVLETGFNSPLHF. The CDR3 DNA reads as TGCAGCGTCCTGGAGACAGGTTTTAATTCACCCCTCCACTTT. The full variable domain, rest sourced from reference TRBV29-1 and TRBJ1-6, is SAVISQKPSRDICQRGTSLTIQCQVDSQVTMMFWYRQQPGQSLTLIATANQGSEATYESGFVIDKFPISRPNLTFSTLTVSNMSPEDSSIYLCSVLETGFNSPLHFGNGTRLTVT.

This rearrangement joins TRBV6-5 to TRBJ2-1; TRBD2 matches at 11 bases. The germline gives CDR1 MNHEY, CDR2 SVGAGI. The CDR3 length is 16 residues. V dropped 4 bases and J dropped 1; count of bases not matched to a gene: 3. CDR3 DNA: TGTGCCAGCAGTTCAATAGCGGGGGGGTCCTACAATGAGCAGTTCTTC. This translates into CASSSIAGGSYNEQFF.

The chain carries TRBV12-3 or TRBV12-4 and TRBJ1-6; tentative D call: TRBD1 (5 bases). The CDR3 runs 13 residues. V was trimmed by 5 bases and J by 5 bases, leaving 7 bases between them. For the CDR3, the DNA is TGTGCCAGCAGTCGACAGAATAATTCACCCCTCCACTTT. Amino acids: CASSRQNNSPLHF.

The chain couples TRBV2 to TRBJ2-4; 7 nucleotides match TRBD1. V shed 2 bases, J shed 7 bases, and the junction held 8 bases outside the gene matches. The germline V gene encodes CDR1 SNHLY and CDR2 FYNNEI. This CDR3 has 15 residues. The CDR3 loop is CASSEPQGTANIQYF. DNA of the CDR3: TGTGCCAGCAGTGAACCGCAAGGGACAGCTAACATTCAGTACTTC.

V usage is TRBV30 and J usage is TRBJ1-5, with a possible D match to TRBD1 (6 bases). The germline gives CDR1 GTSNPN, CDR2 SVGIG (reference sequence). V lost 3 bases and J 6 bases, leaving 12 bases between the germline ends. The CDR3 is 13 residues long. The CDR3 coding sequence is TGTGCCTGGAGCACAGGGCCTTCTCAGCCCCAGCATTTT. Protein sequence: CAWSTGPSQPQHF.

V is TRBV29-1 and J is TRBJ2-2; no firm D call. In germline, CDR1 is SQVTM, CDR2 ANQGSEA. Trimming shortened V by 6 bases and J by 8 bases, and 16 bases separated the two germline ends. The CDR3 contains 13 residues. The CDR3 sequence is CSVVGPLQGELFF. The CDR3, as DNA: TGCAGCGTCGTCGGTCCTTTACAGGGGGAGCTGTTTTTT.

V and J are TRBV7-4 and TRBJ1-4; the D gene is possibly TRBD1 (6 bases). CDR1 SGHVT and CDR2 SQSDAQ come from the germline V gene. There are 17 residues in the CDR3. The V end was cut by 5 bases, the J end by 0 bases, with 16 bases between. The CDR3, as DNA: TGTGCCAGCAGCCCCAGGACAGTCAACTCAACTAATGAAAAACTGTTTTTT. Translated: CASSPRTVNSTNEKLFF. Full variable domain (outside the CDR3, taken from reference TRBV7-4 and TRBJ1-4): GAGVSQSPRYKVAKRGRDVALRCDSISGHVTLYWYRQTLGQGSEVLTYSQSDAQRDKSGRPSGRFSAERPERSVSTLKIQRTEQGDSAVYLCASSPRTVNSTNEKLFFGSGTQLSVL.

The V and J genes are TRBV19 and TRBJ2-1; D gene unclear. The V end was cut by 6 bases, the J end by 10 bases, with 10 bases between. In germline, CDR1 is LNHDA, CDR2 SQIVND (reference sequence). The CDR3 runs to 11 residues. The CDR3 bases are TGTGCCAGTAGATCCCTCTTAGAGCAGTTCTTC. Translated: CASRSLLEQFF.